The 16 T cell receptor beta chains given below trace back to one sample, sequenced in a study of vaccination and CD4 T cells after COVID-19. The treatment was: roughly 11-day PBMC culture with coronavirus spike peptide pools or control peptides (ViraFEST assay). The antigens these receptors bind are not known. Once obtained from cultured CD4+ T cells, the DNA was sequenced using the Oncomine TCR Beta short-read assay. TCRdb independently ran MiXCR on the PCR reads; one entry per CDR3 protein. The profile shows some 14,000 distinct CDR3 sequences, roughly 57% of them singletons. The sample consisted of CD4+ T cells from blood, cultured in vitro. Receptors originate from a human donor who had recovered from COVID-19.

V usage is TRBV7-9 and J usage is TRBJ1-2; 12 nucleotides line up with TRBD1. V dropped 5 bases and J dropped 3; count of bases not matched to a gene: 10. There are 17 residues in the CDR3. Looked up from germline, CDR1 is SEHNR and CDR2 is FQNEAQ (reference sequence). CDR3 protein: CASSPRDRGRGDYGYTF. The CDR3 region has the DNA TGTGCCAGCAGCCCCCGGGACAGGGGGCGCGGGGACTATGGCTACACCTTC. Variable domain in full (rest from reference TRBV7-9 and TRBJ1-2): DTGVSQNPRHKITKRGQNVTFRCDPISEHNRLYWYRQTLGQGPEFLTYFQNEAQLEKSRLLSDRFSAERPKGSFSTLEIQRTEQGDSAMYLCASSPRDRGRGDYGYTFGSGTRLTVV.

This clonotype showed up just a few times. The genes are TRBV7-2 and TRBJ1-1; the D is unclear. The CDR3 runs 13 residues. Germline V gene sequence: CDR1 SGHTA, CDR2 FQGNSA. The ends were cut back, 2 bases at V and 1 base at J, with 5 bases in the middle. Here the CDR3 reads CASSLRRNTEAFF. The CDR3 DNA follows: TGTGCCAGCAGCTTAAGGAGGAACACTGAAGCTTTCTTT.

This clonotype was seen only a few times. CDR3 in amino acids: CAWRGQGAEAFF. DNA for the CDR3: TGTGCCTGGAGGGGGCAGGGAGCTGAAGCTTTCTTT. V usage is TRBV30 and J usage is TRBJ1-1; possibly TRBD1 for D (5 bases). The CDR3 contains 12 residues. Germline CDR1 GTSNPN, CDR2 SVGIG (reference sequence). V shed 3 bases and J shed 6 bases, with 11 bases lying between them.

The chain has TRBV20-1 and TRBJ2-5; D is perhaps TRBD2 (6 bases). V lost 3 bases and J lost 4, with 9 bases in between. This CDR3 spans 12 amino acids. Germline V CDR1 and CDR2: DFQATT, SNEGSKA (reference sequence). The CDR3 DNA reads TGCAGTGCTAGGGGGGGAGCAGAGACCCAGTACTTC. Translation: CSARGGAETQYF.

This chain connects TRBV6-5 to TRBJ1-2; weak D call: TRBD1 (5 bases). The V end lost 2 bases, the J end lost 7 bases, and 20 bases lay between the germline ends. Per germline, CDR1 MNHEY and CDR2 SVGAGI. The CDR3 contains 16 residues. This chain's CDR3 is CASSYTPQGAGSGYTF. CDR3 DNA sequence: TGTGCCAGCAGTTACACCCCCCAGGGAGCGGGATCTGGCTACACCTTC.

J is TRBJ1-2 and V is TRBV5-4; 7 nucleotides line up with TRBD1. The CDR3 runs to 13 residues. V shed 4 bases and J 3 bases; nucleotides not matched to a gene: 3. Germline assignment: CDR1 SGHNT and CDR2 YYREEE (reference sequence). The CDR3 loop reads CASSPDRDYGYTF. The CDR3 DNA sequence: TGTGCCAGCAGCCCTGACAGGGACTATGGCTACACCTTC.

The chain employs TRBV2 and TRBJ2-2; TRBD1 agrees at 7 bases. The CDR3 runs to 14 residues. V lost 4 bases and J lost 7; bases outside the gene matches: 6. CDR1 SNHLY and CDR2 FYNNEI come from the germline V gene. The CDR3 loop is CASSGQGLSGELFF. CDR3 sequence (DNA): TGTGCCAGCAGTGGACAGGGTTTGAGCGGGGAGCTGTTTTTT.

The CDR3 region has the DNA TGTGCCAGCAGCTCAGAAATTTATGAGCAGTTCTTC. This gives the protein CASSSEIYEQFF. V and J are TRBV11-3 and TRBJ2-1; D is uncertain. This CDR3 spans 12 amino acids. V shed 4 bases and J shed 8 bases, with 9 bases lying between them. The germline gives CDR1 SGHNT, CDR2 YENEEA.

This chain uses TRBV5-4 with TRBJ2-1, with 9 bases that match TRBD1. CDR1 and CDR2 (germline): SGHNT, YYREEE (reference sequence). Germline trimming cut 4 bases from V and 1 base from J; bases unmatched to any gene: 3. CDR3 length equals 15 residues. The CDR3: CASSQDRGSYNEQFF. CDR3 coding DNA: TGTGCCAGCAGCCAAGACAGGGGGTCCTACAATGAGCAGTTCTTC.

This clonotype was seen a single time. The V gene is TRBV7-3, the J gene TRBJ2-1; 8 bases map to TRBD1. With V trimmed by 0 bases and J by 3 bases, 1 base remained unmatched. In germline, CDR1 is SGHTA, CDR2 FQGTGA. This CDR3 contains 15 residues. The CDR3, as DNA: TGTGCCAGCAGCTTAACGGGACAGGTCTACAATGAGCAGTTCTTC. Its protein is CASSLTGQVYNEQFF.

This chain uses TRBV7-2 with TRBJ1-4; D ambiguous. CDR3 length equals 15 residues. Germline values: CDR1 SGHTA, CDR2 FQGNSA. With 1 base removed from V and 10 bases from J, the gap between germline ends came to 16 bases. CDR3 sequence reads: CASSLGGGAGLKLFF. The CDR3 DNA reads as TGTGCCAGCAGCTTAGGAGGAGGAGCGGGATTAAAACTGTTTTTT.

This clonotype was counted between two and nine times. CDR3 sequence (DNA): TGCAGTGCAATCACCGGAGGGGAGAATAGTCAGCCCCAGCATTTT. It specifies CSAITGGENSQPQHF. The chain carries TRBV20-1 and TRBJ1-5, with TRBD1 as a possible D gene (5 bases). CDR3 size: 15 residues. The germline V gene has CDR1 DFQATT and CDR2 SNEGSKA (reference sequence). The V gene lost 6 bases and the J gene lost 6 bases, with 21 bases spanning the gap.

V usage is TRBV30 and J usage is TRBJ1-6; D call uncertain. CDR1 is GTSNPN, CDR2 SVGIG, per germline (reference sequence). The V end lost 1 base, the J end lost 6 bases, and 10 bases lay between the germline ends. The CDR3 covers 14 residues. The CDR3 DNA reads TGTGCCTGGAGTGCCTTGGACCCTAATTCACCCCTCCACTTT. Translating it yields CAWSALDPNSPLHF.

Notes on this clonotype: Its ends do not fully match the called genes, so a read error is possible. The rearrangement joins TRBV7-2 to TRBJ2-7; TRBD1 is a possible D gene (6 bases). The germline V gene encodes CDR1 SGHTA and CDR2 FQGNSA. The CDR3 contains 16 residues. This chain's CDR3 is CASSSASAGASHEQYF. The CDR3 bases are TGTGCCAGCAGCTCTGCGTCGGCAGGGGCCTCCCACGAGCAGTACTTC.

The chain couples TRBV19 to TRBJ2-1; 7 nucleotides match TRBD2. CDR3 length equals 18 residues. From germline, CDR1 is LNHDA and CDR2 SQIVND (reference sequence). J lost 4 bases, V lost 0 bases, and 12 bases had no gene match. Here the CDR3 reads CASSIDGGTQGVYNEQFF. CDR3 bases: TGTGCCAGTAGTATAGACGGGGGGACCCAGGGTGTGTACAATGAGCAGTTCTTC.

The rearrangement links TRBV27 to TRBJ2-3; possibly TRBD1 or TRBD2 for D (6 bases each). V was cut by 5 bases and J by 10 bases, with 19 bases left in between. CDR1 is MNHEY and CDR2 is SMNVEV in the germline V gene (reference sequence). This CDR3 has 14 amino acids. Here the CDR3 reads CASSPSGLRGAQYF. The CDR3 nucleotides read TGTGCCAGCAGTCCTTCCGGGCTGAGGGGGGCGCAGTATTTT.